The present T cell receptor (beta chain) was sequenced within a study of blood T cell repertoires in COVID-19. About the research overall: T cells, B-cell-depleted T cells, or PBMCs provided the cDNA or gDNA that served as material.

In its sample, this clone was seen a few times. Authors' processing steps: Estimation of nucleated cell counts was performed using reference gene primer amplification. TCRdb's copy holds only in-frame clones and misses some; the assay was immunoSEQ multiplex PCR. From that table come the V and J calls and clone size; the DNA was used to work out D and trimming. The sample carries around 230,000 clones, 80% to 85% recorded once. Germline assignment: CDR1 SGHDT and CDR2 YYEEEE. V lost 4 bases and J lost 6; bases outside the gene matches: 4. The CDR3 is made up of 14 amino acids. The sequence was obtained from a woman aged 60 to 75 with active or convalescent COVID-19. Sequencing was carried out using peripheral blood. The genes are TRBV5-6 and TRBJ2-7; 13 bases fit TRBD2. The CDR3 nucleotides are TGTGCCAGCAGCCTGGGACTAGCGGGGAGCGAGCAGTACTTC. It encodes CASSLGLAGSEQYF. Complete variable domain (other parts from reference TRBV5-6 and TRBJ2-7): DAGVTQSPTHLIKTRGQQVTLRCSPKSGHDTVSWYQQALGQGPQFIFQYYEEEERQRGNFPDRFSGHQFPNYSSELNVNALLLGDSALYLCASSLGLAGSEQYFGPGTRLTVT.